Following are 10 T cell receptor beta chains from one sample sequenced in a study of blood T cell repertoires in COVID-19. Libraries were prepared by immunoSEQ multiplex PCR; TCRdb keeps only in-frame clonotypes and omits some of them. The sample holds 300,000 or so clones, approximately 83% seen once. The material sequenced was PBMCs or T cells enriched from blood (not recorded which). All receptors come from a woman in her 40s with acute COVID-19.

V is TRBV6-5 and J is TRBJ2-1; TRBD2 matches at 10 bases. The germline CDR1 and CDR2 sequences are MNHEY and SVGAGI. The length of the CDR3 is 15 residues. The junction had 10 bases not matched to a gene; V was cut back by 8 bases and J by 6 bases. The CDR3 sequence: CASGQRGGPSNEQFF. For the CDR3, the DNA is TGTGCCAGCGGACAGCGGGGGGGGCCAAGCAATGAGCAGTTCTTC.

The V call is TRBV3-1 (or the pseudogene TRBV3-2), the J call TRBJ1-6; no clear D. The CDR3 has 14 residues. Germline V gives CDR1 LGHDT, CDR2 YNNKEL (reference sequence). V gave up 4 bases and J gave up 4 bases, with 8 bases separating them. The chain's CDR3 is CASSLGDYNSPLHF. DNA of the CDR3: TGTGCCAGCAGCCTCGGGGATTATAATTCACCCCTCCACTTT.

This chain uses TRBV18 with TRBJ2-7, with TRBD1 matching 8 bases. This CDR3 is 14 amino acids long. V lost 2 bases and J lost 3; bases outside the gene matches: 3. Per the germline V gene, CDR1 is KGHSH and CDR2 is LQKENI. The CDR3 sequence is CASSPVTGDYEQYF. The DNA of the CDR3 is TGTGCCAGCTCACCAGTGACAGGGGACTACGAGCAGTACTTC.

The chain employs TRBV28 and TRBJ2-5, with 8 nucleotides matching TRBD1. The J segment lost 6 bases and the V segment lost 8 bases, leaving 11 bases of the junction unmatched. The CDR3 has 14 amino acids. Germline loops: CDR1 MDHEN, CDR2 SYDVKM. CDR3 region: CASSLAGGAKTQYF. The CDR3, as DNA: TGTGCCAGCTCCCTTGCAGGGGGCGCGAAGACCCAGTACTTC.

The rearrangement links TRBV27 to TRBJ2-7, with TRBD1 matching over 7 bases. The germline CDR1 and CDR2 sequences are MNHEY and SMNVEV (reference sequence). The CDR3 has 15 amino acids. The ends lost 6 bases at V and 3 bases at J; junction bases unmatched: 11. CDR3 region: CASSLRTGAGYEQYF. The CDR3 DNA reads as TGTGCCAGCAGCCTTAGAACAGGGGCAGGCTACGAGCAGTACTTC.

The V and J genes are TRBV2 and TRBJ1-6; 9 positions match TRBD1. The V and J ends lost 4 bases and 7 bases, in that order; junction bases with no gene match: 5. The germline gives CDR1 SNHLY, CDR2 FYNNEI. The CDR3 has 15 amino acids. As DNA, the CDR3 is TGTGCCAGCAGTGCCTGGGACAGGGAAAATTCACCCCTCCACTTT. It codes for CASSAWDRENSPLHF.

The sample holds a few counts of this clone. The genes are TRBV5-1 and TRBJ1-6; 7 bases are shared with TRBD1. After removal of 2 bases from V and 10 bases from J, the junction contained 6 bases not matched to a gene. The CDR3 is 14 amino acids. Looked up from germline, CDR1 is SGHRS and CDR2 is YFSETQ. CDR3 coding DNA: TGCGCCAGCAGCTTACAGGGGATCGAGTCACCCCTCCACTTT. Protein: CASSLQGIESPLHF.

The chain joins TRBV24-1 to TRBJ2-2; a weak D match, TRBD1 (6 bases). CDR1 is KGHDR and CDR2 is SFDVKD in the germline V gene. Trimming removed 3 bases at V and 1 base at J, with 11 bases between. CDR3 size: 16 residues. The CDR3: CATSDRGTLNTGELFF. Written as DNA, the CDR3 is TGTGCCACCAGTGATCGTGGGACACTGAACACCGGGGAGCTGTTTTTT.

V usage is TRBV11-2 and J usage is TRBJ1-2, with TRBD1 matching 7 bases. Trimming at V came to 1 base and at J to 1 base, leaving 6 bases not matched to a gene. The CDR3 consists of 16 residues. Germline assignment: CDR1 SGHAT and CDR2 FQNNGV. CDR3 in amino acids: CASSLVGQDFNYGYTF. The CDR3 DNA is TGTGCCAGCAGCTTAGTTGGACAGGACTTTAACTATGGCTACACCTTC.

V and J are TRBV7-2 and TRBJ1-1; possible D gene TRBD1, 5 bases. The CDR3 covers 15 residues. Germline assignment: CDR1 SGHTA and CDR2 FQGNSA. The ends were cut back, 4 bases at V and 0 bases at J, with 12 bases in the middle. CDR3 DNA sequence: TGTGCCAGCAGCTCGACCTGGACATTGAACACTGAAGCTTTCTTT. Protein product: CASSSTWTLNTEAFF.